This T cell receptor (beta chain) is drawn from a study of blood T cell repertoires in COVID-19 (dated by TCRdb to 2018 to 2021). A note on the overall study: Samples covering the acute and convalescent phases of COVID-19 were provided by collaborators in the United States, Italy and Spain. The prospective study material was composed of cDNA or gDNA derived from T cells, B-cell-depleted T cells, or PBMCs. Deeply sampled blood TCRbeta repertoires from subjects exposed to, actively infected with, or recovered from COVID-19 were included in the dataset. The repertoires were released in a freely available public database meant as a resource for research on the immune response to SARS-CoV-2. Samples came from the ongoing ImmuneRACE study (first 160 participants) plus 1,254 subjects from 6 global collaborators. Nearly every sample came with metadata listing a de-identified subject ID, COVID-19 status, age in years and sex. Where available, HLA class I and class II types were obtained from metadata supplied by the sample provider rather than from assay-based typing. Overall study results and their limits: Clinical and demographic metadata were provided uncurated, with the amount varying by source and participant.

The immunoSEQ Assay, a bias-controlled multiplex PCR, was used to amplify TCRbeta CDR3 regions from genomic DNA. For the original study's pipeline: Within the assay, amplification of reference gene primers was used to estimate how many nucleated cells each sample contained. Sequence reads were collapsed and filtered to measure the absolute abundance of every unique TCRbeta CDR3 rearrangement. For each sample, productive Simpson clonality was calculated as the square root of Simpson's diversity index over productive rearrangements. Entries here come from immuneACCESS through TCRdb and include only in-frame sequences with V and J called. Some clones fail to appear in such tables; in the studies checked, an unresolved V gene covers under half of the shortfall, and the cause of the remainder is unknown. That table gives V, J and clone size, and the DNA gave D and trimming. The sample table records about 200,000 clones; around 80% of these occur just once. The ten largest account for 4.5% to 7% of the sample.

The collaborating institutions used their own protocols to collect whole blood in K2EDTA tubes. Collaborator samples were shipped for TCRbeta analysis as frozen whole blood, isolated PBMCs, or DNA extracted from either sample type. In its sample, this clone was seen a few times. Its binding antigen is unknown. The sample holds no much larger clone one base away, and base qualities are not on file. From cysteine to phenylalanine, the CDR3 is 13 amino acids long. Solely the CDR3 DNA is kept, with 39 bases framed from the first base. Clipping removes 5 bases from V and 5 bases from J, with 6 as the unmatched junction base count. CDR1 SGHTA and CDR2 FQGTGA were looked up in the germline V gene.

The specimen sequenced was peripheral blood. The receptor chain draws on TRBV7-3 and TRBJ2-7; 7 middle bases align to TRBD2. This clonotype originated in a woman in her 70s with acute or convalescent COVID-19. The CDR3 protein sequence reads: CASSLQAGNEQYF. At the DNA level, the sequence is TGTGCCAGCAGCCTTCAAGCGGGAAACGAGCAGTACTTC.